The 23 T cell receptor beta chains below come from one sample, sequenced in a study of T cells in Graves' hyperthyroidism and ophthalmopathy (dated by TCRdb to the late 2010s). The method was multiplex PCR. TCRdb shows the sequencer as Illumina HiSeq 2000. Amplification of TCR beta CDR3 regions was carried out from RNA transcripts. The first round of RT-PCR for the TCR CDR3 was performed with the HTBI primer set and the Qiagen OneStep RT-PCR kit. Clones were called with MiXCR by TCRdb after fastp trimmed the public reads at Q25, and only in-frame beta chains were retained. CDR3 protein sequences are deduplicated, and each keeps its most common genes and DNA. This sample is represented by around 300,000 distinct CDR3 sequences; 20% to 25% of them were singletons. The top ten hold around 60% of the sample. Sequenced: blood. Receptors were obtained from a man younger than 40 with Graves' ophthalmopathy.

As for this clonotype: A read error may be the cause here, since a much bigger clone is one base away. The chain uses TRBV6-2 or TRBV6-3 and TRBJ2-7; D is unresolved. The CDR3 runs 15 residues. V lost 5 bases and J lost 2, with 16 bases in between. CDR1 is MNHEY and CDR2 is SVGEGT in the germline V gene. As DNA, the CDR3 is TGTGCCAGCAGTCGGATGGGATCATCGGCCTACGAGCAGTACTTC. Its protein is CASSRMGSSAYEQYF.

Only a few counts were recorded for this clonotype. The chain employs TRBV2 and TRBJ2-5; 7 bases are a match to TRBD2. This CDR3 is built from 12 residues. J gave up 4 bases and V 9 bases, and 5 bases lay outside the gene matches. In germline, CDR1 is SNHLY, CDR2 FYNNEI. The CDR3 DNA is TGTGCCAGGGGGGGAGGGTCAGAGACCCAGTACTTC. It yields the protein CARGGGSETQYF.

This clonotype was counted ten times or more. The rearrangement links TRBV7-3 to TRBJ1-6, with D perhaps matching TRBD1 (5 bases). Trimming stripped 5 bases from V and 10 bases from J, with 21 bases between. The germline V gene encodes CDR1 SGHTA and CDR2 FQGTGA. The CDR3 is 16 residues long. The CDR3 DNA sequence: TGTGCCAGCAGCCACCCTCGCGGGGGTCGTCGATCACCCCTCCACTTT. Amino acids: CASSHPRGGRRSPLHF.

The chain uses TRBV27 and TRBJ2-3; 9 bases match TRBD2. Germline V gives CDR1 MNHEY, CDR2 SMNVEV (reference sequence). The length of the CDR3 is 15 residues. With 2 bases clipped from V and 4 bases from J, the junction kept 4 bases outside the gene matches. This CDR3 reads CASSLLAGNSDTQYF. CDR3 in DNA: TGTGCCAGCAGTTTACTAGCGGGAAATTCAGATACGCAGTATTTT.

This clonotype was observed at least ten times. The V gene is TRBV30, the J gene TRBJ1-2, with D unclear. This CDR3 has 12 residues. Trimming pared 2 bases from V and 4 bases from J, leaving 8 bases between. The V gene's germline CDR1 is GTSNPN and CDR2 SVGIG (reference sequence). CDR3 in amino acids: CAWSPGIYGYTF. Written as DNA, the CDR3 is TGTGCCTGGAGTCCAGGTATCTATGGCTACACCTTC.

This clonotype was counted many times. The chain is built from TRBV20-1 and TRBJ2-7; no definite D call. V lost 4 bases and J lost 2, with 6 bases in between. CDR1 and CDR2 from the germline V gene are DFQATT and SNEGSKA (reference sequence). This CDR3 region has 11 residues. The CDR3 spells CSATDPYEQYF. DNA for the CDR3: TGCAGTGCTACGGACCCCTACGAGCAGTACTTC.

This clonotype was seen repeatedly, ten times or more. The chain combines TRBV28 with TRBJ2-7; 14 nucleotides agree with TRBD2. This CDR3 comprises 15 residues. CDR1 and CDR2 (germline): MDHEN, SYDVKM. Trimming removed 4 bases from V and 9 bases from J; junction bases left unmatched: 8. CDR3 nucleotides: TGTGCCAGCAGTTCAACCCAGACTAGCGGGAGGGTGCAGTACTTC. Its translation: CASSSTQTSGRVQYF. Variable domain in full (rest from reference TRBV28 and TRBJ2-7): DVKVTQSSRYLVKRTGEKVFLECVQDMDHENMFWYRQDPGLGLRLIYFSYDVKMKEKGDIPEGYSVSREKKERFSLILESASTNQTSMYLCASSSTQTSGRVQYFGPGTRLTVT.

The CDR3 sequence is CASSSGLAGGVKETQYF. The CDR3 nucleotides read TGTGCCAGCAGCTCCGGACTAGCGGGGGGGGTGAAAGAGACCCAGTACTTC. This chain connects TRBV7-9 to TRBJ2-5; 15 bases are shared with TRBD2. The CDR3 runs 17 residues. V lost 4 bases and J lost 3; bases outside the gene matches: 6. The V gene's germline CDR1 is SEHNR and CDR2 FQNEAQ (reference sequence).

The chain links TRBV30 to TRBJ2-7, with 12 bases identical to TRBD2. There are 13 residues in the CDR3. Trimming at V came to 5 bases and at J to 4 bases, leaving 3 bases not matched to a gene. Germline V gives CDR1 GTSNPN, CDR2 SVGIG (reference sequence). CDR3 nucleotide sequence: TGTGCCTGGTCCGGACTAGCGGGGTACGAGCAGTACTTC. Protein product: CAWSGLAGYEQYF. The variable domain in full, completed from reference TRBV30 and TRBJ2-7, reads SQTIHQWPATLVQPVGSPLSLECTVEGTSNPNLYWYRQAAGRGLQLLFYSVGIGQISSEVPQNLSASRPQDRQFILSSKKLLLSDSGFYLCAWSGLAGYEQYFGPGTRLTVT.

The rearrangement links TRBV7-2 to TRBJ2-7, with a tentative D call TRBD1 (5 bases). This CDR3 is built from 14 residues. With 5 bases removed from V and 5 bases from J, the gap between germline ends came to 16 bases. Germline V CDR1 and CDR2: SGHTA, FQGNSA. CDR3 nucleotides: TGTGCCAGCAGCCCAGGGTTGGGGTTCCACGAGCAGTACTTC. Translated, it gives CASSPGLGFHEQYF.

The J gene is TRBJ2-5, the V gene TRBV14; D ambiguous. In germline, CDR1 is SGHDN, CDR2 FVKESK. V gave up 2 bases and J gave up 4 bases, with 14 bases separating them. This CDR3 comprises 15 residues. The CDR3 DNA reads TGTGCCAGCAGCCAAAAGTCTCAGGCCCGAGAGACCCAGTACTTC. Amino acid sequence: CASSQKSQARETQYF.

This rearrangement joins TRBV12-3 or TRBV12-4 to TRBJ2-7; 8 nucleotides agree with TRBD1. The V segment lost 4 bases and the J segment 6 bases; nucleotides outside the gene matches: 11. The CDR3 loop spans 15 amino acids. The CDR3 DNA follows: TGTGCCAGCAGTTCTTGGACAGGGAGAGGTGGCGAGCAGTACTTC. It specifies CASSSWTGRGGEQYF.

This clonotype was seen a handful of times. The chain has TRBV9 and TRBJ2-1, with D unresolved. Trimming pared 0 bases from V and 8 bases from J, leaving 12 bases between. The CDR3 consists of 14 residues. Germline CDR1 is SGDLS and CDR2 is YYNGEE. This CDR3 reads CASSVDPTPHEQFF. DNA of the CDR3: TGTGCCAGCAGCGTAGATCCTACCCCCCATGAGCAGTTCTTC.

The rearrangement joins TRBV12-3 or TRBV12-4 to TRBJ1-1; D is undetermined. Trimming cost V 4 bases and J 6 bases, with 12 bases left between them. This CDR3 has 13 amino acids. The CDR3 protein is CASSSRSRSEAFF. Here the CDR3 DNA reads TGTGCCAGCAGTTCTCGGTCCCGGTCTGAAGCTTTCTTT.

This clonotype was observed at least ten times. This chain links TRBV3-1 with TRBJ2-3, with 10 bases lining up with TRBD2. The CDR3 runs to 18 residues. Germline lookup yields CDR1 LGHDT and CDR2 YNNKEL (reference sequence). J was trimmed by 2 bases and V by 2 bases; bases with no gene match: 10. The DNA of the CDR3 is TGTGCCAGCAGCCAAAGAGTGGCTAGCGGGAGCCTCACAGATACGCAGTATTTT. Amino acids: CASSQRVASGSLTDTQYF.

This clonotype was seen many times. The rearrangement uses TRBV28 and TRBJ1-1; D call uncertain. The CDR3 contains 16 residues. CDR1 and CDR2 from the germline V gene are MDHEN and SYDVKM. V was trimmed by 1 base and J by 5 bases, leaving 17 bases between them. In DNA, the CDR3 is TGTGCCAGCAGTTTATTGGCCCAGACGGATACAACTGAAGCTTTCTTT. This encodes CASSLLAQTDTTEAFF.

In this sample, this clonotype turned up a few times. The V and J genes are TRBV15 and TRBJ1-2; tentative D call: TRBD1 (5 bases). The CDR3 length is 14 residues. Deletions cut 0 bases from V and 6 bases from J, with 11 bases between. The germline gives CDR1 LNHNV, CDR2 YYDKDF (reference sequence). The CDR3 DNA sequence: TGTGCCACCAGCAGAGATAAAGGGGCGGATGGCTACACCTTC. Translating gives CATSRDKGADGYTF.

Only a few counts were recorded for this clonotype. The chain recombines TRBV28 with TRBJ1-1, with 7 bases that match TRBD1. The CDR3 is made up of 15 amino acids. The V gene's germline CDR1 is MDHEN and CDR2 SYDVKM. V gave up 8 bases and J gave up 4 bases; unmatched junction bases: 13. The CDR3 coding sequence is TGTGCCAGCCCACCGGGTGAGGGGGCTATCACTGAAGCTTTCTTT. Its protein product is CASPPGEGAITEAFF.

As for this clonotype: This may arise from a read error, as a much more abundant clone is one base away. The rearrangement uses TRBV30 and TRBJ2-7; unclear D gene. The germline V and J ends were trimmed by 0 bases and 4 bases, with 7 bases remaining between them. This CDR3 region has 12 residues. The germline V gene encodes CDR1 GTSNPN and CDR2 SVGIG (reference sequence). Here the CDR3 reads CAWSVTWYEQYF. Written as DNA, the CDR3 is TGTGCCTGGAGTGTGACATGGTACGAGCAGTACTTC.

This clonotype was seen a few times. This chain links TRBV28 with TRBJ2-7; D might be TRBD2 (6 bases). The CDR3 covers 14 residues. CDR1 MDHEN and CDR2 SYDVKM come from the germline V gene. Trimming shortened V by 7 bases and J by 3 bases, and 16 bases separated the two germline ends. CDR3 residues: CASNQGLSLYEQYF. In DNA form, the CDR3 reads TGTGCCAGCAACCAGGGACTTTCCCTCTACGAGCAGTACTTC.

This clonotype was recorded once. The rearrangement uses TRBV19 and TRBJ2-1; tentatively, D is TRBD1 (6 bases). This CDR3 has 15 residues. Germline-derived CDR1 and CDR2 are LNHDA and SQIVND (reference sequence). V was trimmed by 4 bases and J by 5 bases, leaving 15 bases between them. For the CDR3, the DNA is TGTGCCAGTAGTAGGCAGGGGTCGATACACAATGAGCAGTTCTTC. Protein: CASSRQGSIHNEQFF.

This clonotype was found a few times. The chain has TRBV11-1 and TRBJ2-1; TRBD1 matches at 9 bases. Germline CDR1 and CDR2: SGHAT and FQDESV (reference sequence). V gave up 5 bases and J gave up 7 bases; unmatched junction bases: 9. The CDR3 covers 15 residues. CDR3 in amino acids: CASSPEGTGRNEQFF. The DNA for the CDR3 is TGTGCCAGCAGCCCTGAAGGGACAGGGAGGAATGAGCAGTTCTTC.

This clonotype was observed many times. V and J are TRBV28 and TRBJ1-1; D is undetermined. The germline V and J ends were trimmed by 7 bases and 2 bases, with 14 bases remaining between them. There are 14 residues in the CDR3. Germline CDR1 and CDR2: MDHEN and SYDVKM. CDR3 DNA: TGTGCCAGCACTTCCAGTGCGGTAAACACTGAAGCTTTCTTT. Its protein product is CASTSSAVNTEAFF.